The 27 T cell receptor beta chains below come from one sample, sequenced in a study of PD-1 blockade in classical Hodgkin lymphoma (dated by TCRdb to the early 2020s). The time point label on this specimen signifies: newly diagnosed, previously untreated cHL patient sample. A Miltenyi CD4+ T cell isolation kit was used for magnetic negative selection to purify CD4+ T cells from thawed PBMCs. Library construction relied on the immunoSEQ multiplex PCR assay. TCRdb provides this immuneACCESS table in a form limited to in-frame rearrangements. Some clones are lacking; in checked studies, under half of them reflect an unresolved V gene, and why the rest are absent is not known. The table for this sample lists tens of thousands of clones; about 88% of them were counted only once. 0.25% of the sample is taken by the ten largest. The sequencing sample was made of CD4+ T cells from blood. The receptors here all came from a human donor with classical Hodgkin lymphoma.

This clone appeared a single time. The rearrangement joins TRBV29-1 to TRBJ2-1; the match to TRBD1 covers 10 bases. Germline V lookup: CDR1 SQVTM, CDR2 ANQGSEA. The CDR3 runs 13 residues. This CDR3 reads CSTGGQGWKEQFF. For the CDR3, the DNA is TGCAGTACCGGGGGACAGGGGTGGAAAGAGCAGTTCTTC.

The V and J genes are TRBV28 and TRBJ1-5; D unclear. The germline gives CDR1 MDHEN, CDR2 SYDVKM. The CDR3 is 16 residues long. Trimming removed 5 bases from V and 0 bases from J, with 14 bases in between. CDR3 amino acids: CASSPSDGDSNQPQHF. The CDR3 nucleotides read TGTGCCAGCAGTCCCTCGGACGGAGATAGCAATCAGCCCCAGCATTTT.

The CDR3 here is CAWSVKGGRQLEQFF. CDR3 in DNA: TGTGCCTGGAGTGTAAAAGGTGGTCGCCAGTTGGAGCAGTTCTTC. The chain carries TRBV30 and TRBJ2-1; D remains unclear. V was cut by 0 bases and J by 10 bases, with 19 bases left in between. Germline V gene data show CDR1 as GTSNPN and CDR2 as SVGIG (reference sequence). CDR3 length: 15 residues.

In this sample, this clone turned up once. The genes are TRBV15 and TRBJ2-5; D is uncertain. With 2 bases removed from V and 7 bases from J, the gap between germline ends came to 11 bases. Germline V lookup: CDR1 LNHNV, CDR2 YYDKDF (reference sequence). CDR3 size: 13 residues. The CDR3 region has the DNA TGTGCCACCAGCAGATCCCCCACCCGGACCCAGTACTTC. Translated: CATSRSPTRTQYF.

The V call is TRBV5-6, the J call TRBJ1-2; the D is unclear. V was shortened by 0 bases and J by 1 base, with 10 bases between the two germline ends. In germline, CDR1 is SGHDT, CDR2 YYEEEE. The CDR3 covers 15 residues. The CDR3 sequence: CASSLGRYDNYGYTF. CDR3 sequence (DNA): TGTGCCAGCAGCTTGGGCCGCTACGATAACTATGGCTACACCTTC.

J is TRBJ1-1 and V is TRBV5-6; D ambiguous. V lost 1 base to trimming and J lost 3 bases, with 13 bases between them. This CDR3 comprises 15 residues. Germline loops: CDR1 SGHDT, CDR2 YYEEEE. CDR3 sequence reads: CASSLLTRRDTEAFF. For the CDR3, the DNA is TGTGCCAGCAGCTTGTTGACACGACGCGACACTGAAGCTTTCTTT.

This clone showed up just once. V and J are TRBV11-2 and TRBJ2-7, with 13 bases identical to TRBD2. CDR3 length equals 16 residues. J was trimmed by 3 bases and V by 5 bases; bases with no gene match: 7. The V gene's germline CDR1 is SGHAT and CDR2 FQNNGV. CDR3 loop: CASSPGTSGTFYEQYF. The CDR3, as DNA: TGTGCCAGCAGCCCGGGGACTAGCGGGACTTTCTACGAGCAGTACTTC.

CDR3 in amino acids: CASSFGGSKAGELFF. CDR3 DNA sequence: TGCGCCAGCAGCTTCGGCGGGAGTAAGGCCGGGGAGCTGTTTTTT. The chain uses TRBV5-1 and TRBJ2-2; 7 bases agree with TRBD2. The germline CDR1 and CDR2 sequences are SGHRS and YFSETQ. There are 15 residues in the CDR3. J gave up 6 bases and V 2 bases, and 7 bases lay outside the gene matches.

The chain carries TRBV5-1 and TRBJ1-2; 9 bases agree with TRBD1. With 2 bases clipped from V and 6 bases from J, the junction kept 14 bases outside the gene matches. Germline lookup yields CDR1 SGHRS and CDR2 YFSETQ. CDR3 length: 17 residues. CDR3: CASSFFSPGQGVHGYTF. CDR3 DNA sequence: TGCGCCAGCAGCTTTTTTTCTCCGGGACAGGGTGTTCATGGCTACACCTTC.

In DNA form, the CDR3 reads TGTGCCAGCAGCCCTGCGGCGTATGGCTACACCTTC. Its translation is CASSPAAYGYTF. The chain combines TRBV7-9 with TRBJ1-2; D uncertain. The CDR3 has 12 residues. V lost 5 bases, J lost 5 bases, and 9 bases lay in between. Germline CDR1 is SEHNR and CDR2 is FQNEAQ (reference sequence).

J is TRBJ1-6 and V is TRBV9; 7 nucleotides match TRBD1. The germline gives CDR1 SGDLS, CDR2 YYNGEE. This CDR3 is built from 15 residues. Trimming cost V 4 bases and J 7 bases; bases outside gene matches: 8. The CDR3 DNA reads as TGTGCCAGCAGCTCCGACAGGGTCCCCAATTCACCCCTCCACTTT. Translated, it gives CASSSDRVPNSPLHF.

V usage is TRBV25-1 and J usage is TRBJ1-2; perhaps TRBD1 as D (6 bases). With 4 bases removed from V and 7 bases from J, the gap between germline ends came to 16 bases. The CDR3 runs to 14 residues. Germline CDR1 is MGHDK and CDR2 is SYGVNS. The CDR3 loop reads CASSVPGAQAGYTF. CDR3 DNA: TGTGCCAGCAGTGTGCCGGGGGCGCAGGCTGGCTACACCTTC.

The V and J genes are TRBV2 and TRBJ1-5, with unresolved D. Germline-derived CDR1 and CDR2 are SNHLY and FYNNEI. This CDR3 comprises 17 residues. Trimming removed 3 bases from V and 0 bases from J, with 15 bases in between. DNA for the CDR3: TGTGCCAGCAGTGACGGGGTAGGGTTTAATAGCAATCAGCCCCAGCATTTT. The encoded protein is CASSDGVGFNSNQPQHF. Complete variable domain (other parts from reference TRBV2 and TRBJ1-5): EPEVTQTPSHQVTQMGQEVILRCVPISNHLYFYWYRQILGQKVEFLVSFYNNEISEKSEIFDDQFSVERPDGSNFTLKIRSTKLEDSAMYFCASSDGVGFNSNQPQHFGDGTRLSIL.

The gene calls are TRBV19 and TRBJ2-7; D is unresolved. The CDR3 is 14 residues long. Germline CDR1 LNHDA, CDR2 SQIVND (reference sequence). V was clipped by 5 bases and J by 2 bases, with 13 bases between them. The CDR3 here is CASSAYRRTYEQYF. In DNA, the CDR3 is TGTGCCAGTAGTGCCTACAGAAGAACCTACGAGCAGTACTTC.

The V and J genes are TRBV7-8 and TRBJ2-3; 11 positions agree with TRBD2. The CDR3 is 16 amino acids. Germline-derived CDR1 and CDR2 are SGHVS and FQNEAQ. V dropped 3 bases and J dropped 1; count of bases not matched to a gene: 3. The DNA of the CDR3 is TGTGCCAGCAGCTTGACTAGCGGGATAGGCACAGATACGCAGTATTTT. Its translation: CASSLTSGIGTDTQYF.

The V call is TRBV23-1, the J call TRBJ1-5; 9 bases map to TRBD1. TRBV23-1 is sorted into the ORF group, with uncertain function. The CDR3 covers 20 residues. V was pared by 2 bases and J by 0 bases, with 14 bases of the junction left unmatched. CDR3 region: CASSQTAQGAIPYSNQPQHF. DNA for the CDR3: TGCGCCAGCAGTCAAACGGCACAGGGGGCAATCCCTTATAGCAATCAGCCCCAGCATTTT.

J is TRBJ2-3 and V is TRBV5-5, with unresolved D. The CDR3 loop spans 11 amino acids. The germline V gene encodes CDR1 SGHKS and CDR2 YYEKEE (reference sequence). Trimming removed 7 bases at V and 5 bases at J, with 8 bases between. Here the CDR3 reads CASYLGDTQYF. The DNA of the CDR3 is TGTGCCAGCTATTTGGGAGATACGCAGTATTTT.

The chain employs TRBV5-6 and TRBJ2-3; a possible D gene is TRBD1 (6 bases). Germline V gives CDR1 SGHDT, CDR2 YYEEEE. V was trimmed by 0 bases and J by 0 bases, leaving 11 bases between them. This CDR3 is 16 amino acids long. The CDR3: CASSLVWGRSTDTQYF. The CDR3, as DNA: TGTGCCAGCAGCTTGGTCTGGGGGCGAAGCACAGATACGCAGTATTTT.

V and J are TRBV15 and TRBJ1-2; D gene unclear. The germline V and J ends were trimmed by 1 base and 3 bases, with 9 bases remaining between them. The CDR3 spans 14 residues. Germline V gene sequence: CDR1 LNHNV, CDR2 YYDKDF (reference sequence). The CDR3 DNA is TGTGCCACCAGCAGAGGCGCCGGCGACTATGGCTACACCTTC. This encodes CATSRGAGDYGYTF.

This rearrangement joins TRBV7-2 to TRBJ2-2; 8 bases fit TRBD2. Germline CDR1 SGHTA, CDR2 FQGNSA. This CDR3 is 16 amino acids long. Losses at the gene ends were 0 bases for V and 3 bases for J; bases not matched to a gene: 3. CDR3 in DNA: TGTGCCAGCAGCTTAGCACTAGCGGACCACACCGGGGAGCTGTTTTTT. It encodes CASSLALADHTGELFF.

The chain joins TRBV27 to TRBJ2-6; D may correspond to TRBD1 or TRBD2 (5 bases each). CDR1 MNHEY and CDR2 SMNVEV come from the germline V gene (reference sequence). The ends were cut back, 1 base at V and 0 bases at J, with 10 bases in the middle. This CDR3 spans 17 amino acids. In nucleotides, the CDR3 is TGTGCCAGCAGTTTATTCGGGGCGGGCTCTGGGGCCAACGTCCTGACTTTC. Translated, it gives CASSLFGAGSGANVLTF.

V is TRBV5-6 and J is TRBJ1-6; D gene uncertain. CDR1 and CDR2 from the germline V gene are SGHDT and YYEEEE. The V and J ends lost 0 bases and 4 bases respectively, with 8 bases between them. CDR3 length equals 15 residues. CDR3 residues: CASSLGARYNSPLHF. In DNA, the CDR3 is TGTGCCAGCAGCTTGGGGGCGAGATATAATTCACCCCTCCACTTT.

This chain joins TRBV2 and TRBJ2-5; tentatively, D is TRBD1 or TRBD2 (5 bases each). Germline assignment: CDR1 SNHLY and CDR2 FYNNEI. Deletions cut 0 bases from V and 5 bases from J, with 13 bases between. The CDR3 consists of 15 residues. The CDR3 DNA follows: TGTGCCAGCAGTGAAGCGCTTCGGGGACGGGAGACCCAGTACTTC. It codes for CASSEALRGRETQYF. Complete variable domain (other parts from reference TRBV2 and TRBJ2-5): EPEVTQTPSHQVTQMGQEVILRCVPISNHLYFYWYRQILGQKVEFLVSFYNNEISEKSEIFDDQFSVERPDGSNFTLKIRSTKLEDSAMYFCASSEALRGRETQYFGPGTRLLVL.

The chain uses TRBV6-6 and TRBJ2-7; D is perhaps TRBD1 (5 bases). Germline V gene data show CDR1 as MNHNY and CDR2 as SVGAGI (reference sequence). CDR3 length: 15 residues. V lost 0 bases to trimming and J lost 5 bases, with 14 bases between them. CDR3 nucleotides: TGTGCCAGCAGTTACTCTAGCAGGGTTATGGACGAGCAGTACTTC. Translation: CASSYSSRVMDEQYF.

CDR3: CASSLDWTSGQETQYF. CDR3 coding DNA: TGTGCCAGCAGCTTAGACTGGACTAGCGGCCAAGAGACCCAGTACTTC. The V gene is TRBV7-2, the J gene TRBJ2-5; 10 nucleotides align to TRBD2. V was pared by 1 base and J by 1 base, with 3 bases of the junction left unmatched. Germline CDR1 reads SGHTA; CDR2 reads FQGNSA. There are 16 residues in the CDR3.

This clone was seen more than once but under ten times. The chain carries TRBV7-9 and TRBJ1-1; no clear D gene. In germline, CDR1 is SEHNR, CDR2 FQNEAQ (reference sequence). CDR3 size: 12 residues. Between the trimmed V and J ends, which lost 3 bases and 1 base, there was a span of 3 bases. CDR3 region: CASSFENTEAFF. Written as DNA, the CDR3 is TGTGCCAGCAGCTTCGAGAACACTGAAGCTTTCTTT.

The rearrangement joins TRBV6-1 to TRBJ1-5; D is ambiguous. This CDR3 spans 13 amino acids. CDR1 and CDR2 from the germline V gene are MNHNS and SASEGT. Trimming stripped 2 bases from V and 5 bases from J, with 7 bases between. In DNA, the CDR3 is TGTGCCAGCAGTGAACAGGCGGATCAGCCCCAGCATTTT. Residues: CASSEQADQPQHF.